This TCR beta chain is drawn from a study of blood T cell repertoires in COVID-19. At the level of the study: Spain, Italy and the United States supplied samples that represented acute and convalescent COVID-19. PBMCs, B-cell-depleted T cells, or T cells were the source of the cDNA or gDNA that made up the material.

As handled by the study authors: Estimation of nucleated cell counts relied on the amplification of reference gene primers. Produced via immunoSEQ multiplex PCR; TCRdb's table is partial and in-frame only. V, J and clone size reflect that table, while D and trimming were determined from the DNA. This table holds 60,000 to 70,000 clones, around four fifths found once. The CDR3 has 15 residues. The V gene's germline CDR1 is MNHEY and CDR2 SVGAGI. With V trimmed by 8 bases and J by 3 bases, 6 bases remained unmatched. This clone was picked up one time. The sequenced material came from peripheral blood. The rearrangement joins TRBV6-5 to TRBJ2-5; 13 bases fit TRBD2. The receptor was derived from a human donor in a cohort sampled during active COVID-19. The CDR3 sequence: CASCSGLAGKETQYF. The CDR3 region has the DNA TGTGCCAGCTGCTCGGGACTAGCGGGGAAAGAGACCCAGTACTTC.